Ten or more counts support the clone carrying this T cell receptor beta chain. The target antigen is unknown. Naive CD8 T cells were sorted, and the gate applied was CD8+CD4-CCR7+CD45RA+. These data belong to a study of molecular identifiers for immune sequencing clone quantification. Study results and limitations: Barcodes shared by identical TCR molecules could lead to underestimated sizes of highly expanded clones. Even with about a million naive cells present, spiked Jurkat TCR RNA from one cell was reportedly detectable.

Germline CDR1 is LGHNA and CDR2 is YNFKEQ. The CDR3 covers 15 residues. V was trimmed by 0 bases and J by 9 bases, leaving 15 bases between them. Bulk TCR libraries were made with methods that had been previously described and with listed TCR primers. One entry per CDR3 protein, called by TCRdb with MiXCR from the PCR reads. The sample lists about half a million distinct CDR3 sequences; about 25% were seen once. This rearrangement joins TRBV4-2 to TRBJ2-4; D not resolved. The source is a human donor in good health. Some libraries in this study had Jurkat cell RNA spiked in. The sequencing input was naive CD8+ T cells from blood, with Jurkat cell RNA spiked in. Subset indicated: FACS-sorted CD8+CD4-CCR7+CD45RA+ naive T cells. CDR3 bases: TGTGCCAGCAGCCAAGAACTGTCCCCGGTTGGCATTCAGTACTTC. Protein: CASSQELSPVGIQYF.